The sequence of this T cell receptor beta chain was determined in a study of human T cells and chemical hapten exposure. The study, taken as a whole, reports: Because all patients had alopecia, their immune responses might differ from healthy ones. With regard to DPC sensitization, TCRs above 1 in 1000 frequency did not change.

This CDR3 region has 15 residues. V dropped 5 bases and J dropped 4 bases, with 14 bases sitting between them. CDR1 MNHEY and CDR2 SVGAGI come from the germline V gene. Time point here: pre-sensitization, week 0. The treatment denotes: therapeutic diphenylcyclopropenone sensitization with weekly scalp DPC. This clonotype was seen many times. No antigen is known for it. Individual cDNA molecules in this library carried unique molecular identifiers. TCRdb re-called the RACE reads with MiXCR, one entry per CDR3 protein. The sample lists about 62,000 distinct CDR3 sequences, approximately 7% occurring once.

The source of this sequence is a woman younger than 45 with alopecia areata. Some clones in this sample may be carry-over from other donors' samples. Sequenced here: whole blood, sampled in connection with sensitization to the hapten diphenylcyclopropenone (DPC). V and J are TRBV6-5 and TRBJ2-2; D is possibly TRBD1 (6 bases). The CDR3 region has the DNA TGTGCCAGCAGTCCTGTGCAGGGGCCCACCGGGGAGCTGTTTTTT. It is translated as CASSPVQGPTGELFF.